One sample yielded the 12 T cell receptor beta chains listed below, sequenced in a study of cytomegalovirus exposure and HLA in healthy donors (dated by TCRdb to 2016 to 2017). Libraries were built with the immunoSEQ multiplex PCR assay. For the multiplex PCR, a mixture combining 60 forward primers for TCR Vbeta segments and 13 reverse primers for TCR Jbeta segments was used. What TCRdb holds here is the immuneACCESS table cut down to in-frame rearrangements. Part of the clones is not present; checked against another copy, under half of the missing clones reflect an unresolved V gene, and the others are unexplained. The sample data list fewer than 200,000 clones, and about 75% of these were observed just once. Jointly, the top ten make up approximately 2% of the sample. Input material: PBMCs. The receptors here all came from a female donor in good health and CMV-seronegative.

The chain links TRBV2 to TRBJ1-1; tentatively, D is TRBD1 (5 bases). The CDR3 spans 14 residues. V gave up 0 bases and J gave up 3 bases, with 8 bases separating them. CDR1 and CDR2 from the germline V gene are SNHLY and FYNNEI. The CDR3 DNA follows: TGTGCCAGCAGTGAAGCGGCAGGGTACACTGAAGCTTTCTTT. Protein product: CASSEAAGYTEAFF.

The genes are TRBV29-1 and TRBJ1-2; 7 bases agree with TRBD1. CDR1 SQVTM and CDR2 ANQGSEA come from the germline V gene. The CDR3 length is 13 residues. The V and J ends lost 6 bases and 4 bases, in that order; junction bases with no gene match: 8. Here the CDR3 reads CSVDIRGFYGYTF. CDR3 DNA: TGCAGCGTGGACATCAGGGGGTTCTATGGCTACACCTTC.

The chain is built from TRBV7-3 and TRBJ2-7, with 7 nucleotides matching TRBD1. The CDR3 is made up of 15 amino acids. The V and J ends lost 5 bases and 6 bases, in that order; junction bases with no gene match: 13. Germline loops: CDR1 SGHTA, CDR2 FQGTGA. Here the CDR3 DNA reads TGTGCCAGCAGCCTGAATGGACAGGACCCTCTCGAGCAGTACTTC. This translates into CASSLNGQDPLEQYF.

V usage is TRBV6-1 and J usage is TRBJ1-2; D gene ambiguous. The ends were cut back, 3 bases at V and 0 bases at J, with 11 bases in the middle. Germline V lookup: CDR1 MNHNS, CDR2 SASEGT. This CDR3 spans 15 amino acids. The CDR3 coding sequence is TGTGCCAGCAGTGACGACTTTTATACTAACTATGGCTACACCTTC. Its translation: CASSDDFYTNYGYTF.

The CDR3 here is CASSFGGLVEAFF. DNA for the CDR3: TGTGCCAGCAGCTTCGGAGGCTTGGTCGAAGCTTTCTTT. This chain links TRBV5-4 with TRBJ1-1; D gene ambiguous. Germline loops: CDR1 SGHNT, CDR2 YYREEE (reference sequence). Trimming cost V 2 bases and J 8 bases, with 13 bases left between them. This CDR3 has 13 amino acids.

This clone was seen only a few times. This chain's CDR3 is CAWSKQGYQPQHF. In nucleotides, the CDR3 is TGTGCCTGGAGTAAGCAGGGGTATCAGCCCCAGCATTTT. V is TRBV30 and J is TRBJ1-5; tentative D call: TRBD1 (6 bases). This CDR3 comprises 13 residues. Per the germline V gene, CDR1 is GTSNPN and CDR2 is SVGIG (reference sequence). Trimming left V 2 bases short and J 5 bases short, with 10 bases between.

The chain combines TRBV6-5 with TRBJ1-6; TRBD1 aligns across 8 bases. The CDR3 totals 14 residues. Germline CDR1 reads MNHEY; CDR2 reads SVGAGI. J lost 10 bases, V lost 6 bases, and 8 bases had no gene match. The CDR3 region is CASRIDRGGSPLHF. The CDR3 bases are TGTGCCAGCAGAATTGACAGGGGTGGATCACCCCTCCACTTT.

The J gene is TRBJ2-6, the V gene TRBV6-1; weak D call: TRBD1 (6 bases). The CDR3 totals 14 residues. V lost 4 bases to trimming and J lost 5 bases, with 9 bases between them. CDR1 MNHNS and CDR2 SASEGT come from the germline V gene. CDR3 region: CASSVQGRANVLTF. As DNA, the CDR3 is TGTGCCAGCAGTGTCCAGGGGCGGGCCAACGTCCTGACTTTC.

Only a few counts were recorded for this clone. In DNA form, the CDR3 reads TGTGCCAGCAGCTCACCGACAGACACTAGCGGGAGGCCCTACGAGCAGTACTTC. It is translated as CASSSPTDTSGRPYEQYF. The chain carries TRBV7-2 and TRBJ2-7; 12 bases line up with TRBD2. Germline CDR1 and CDR2: SGHTA and FQGNSA. The trim removed 4 bases at V and 2 bases at J, leaving 12 bases unmatched. The CDR3 totals 18 residues.

This chain links TRBV10-3 with TRBJ1-1; tentative D call: TRBD1 (5 bases). The length of the CDR3 is 15 residues. Germline V gene sequence: CDR1 ENHRY, CDR2 SYGVKD. V was shortened by 10 bases and J by 4 bases, with 22 bases between the two germline ends. CDR3 in amino acids: CASSRHPFGGTEAFF. Here the CDR3 DNA reads TGTGCCAGCAGCAGACACCCCTTCGGGGGCACTGAAGCTTTCTTT.

The rearrangement joins TRBV28 to TRBJ1-2; D is possibly TRBD1 (5 bases). The CDR3 spans 13 residues. Germline V gives CDR1 MDHEN, CDR2 SYDVKM. Trimming stripped 11 bases from V and 2 bases from J, with 15 bases between. The CDR3 reads CAVLQGQNYGYTF. DNA of the CDR3: TGTGCCGTCCTCCAGGGCCAAAACTATGGCTACACCTTC.

This clone is a singleton in its sample. This chain connects TRBV6-5 to TRBJ1-2; 8 positions agree with TRBD1. V gave up 7 bases and J gave up 5 bases; unmatched junction bases: 9. CDR1 and CDR2 (germline): MNHEY, SVGAGI. The CDR3 consists of 14 residues. CDR3 coding DNA: TGTGCCAGCATTTCAGGACAGGGAGGATATGGCTACACCTTC. Its translation is CASISGQGGYGYTF.